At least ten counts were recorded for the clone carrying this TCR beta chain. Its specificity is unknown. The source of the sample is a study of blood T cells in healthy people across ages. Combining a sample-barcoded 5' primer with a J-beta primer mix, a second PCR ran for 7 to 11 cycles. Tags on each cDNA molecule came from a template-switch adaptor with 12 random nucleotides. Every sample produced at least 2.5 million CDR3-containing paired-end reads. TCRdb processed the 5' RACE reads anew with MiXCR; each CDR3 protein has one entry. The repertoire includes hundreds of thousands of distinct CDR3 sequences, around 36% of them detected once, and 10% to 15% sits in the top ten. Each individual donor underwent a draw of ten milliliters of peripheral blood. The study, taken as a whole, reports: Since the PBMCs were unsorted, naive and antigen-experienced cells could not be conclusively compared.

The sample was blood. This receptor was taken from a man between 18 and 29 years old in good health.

CDR3 sequence (DNA): TGTGCCAGCTCCGGGACGGGAGCTAACTATGGCTACACCTTC. The encoded protein is CASSGTGANYGYTF. The chain recombines TRBV27 with TRBJ1-2; weak D call: TRBD1 (5 bases). Trimming left V 8 bases short and J 0 bases short, with 13 bases between. CDR1 is MNHEY, CDR2 SMNVEV, per germline (reference sequence). The length of the CDR3 is 14 residues.